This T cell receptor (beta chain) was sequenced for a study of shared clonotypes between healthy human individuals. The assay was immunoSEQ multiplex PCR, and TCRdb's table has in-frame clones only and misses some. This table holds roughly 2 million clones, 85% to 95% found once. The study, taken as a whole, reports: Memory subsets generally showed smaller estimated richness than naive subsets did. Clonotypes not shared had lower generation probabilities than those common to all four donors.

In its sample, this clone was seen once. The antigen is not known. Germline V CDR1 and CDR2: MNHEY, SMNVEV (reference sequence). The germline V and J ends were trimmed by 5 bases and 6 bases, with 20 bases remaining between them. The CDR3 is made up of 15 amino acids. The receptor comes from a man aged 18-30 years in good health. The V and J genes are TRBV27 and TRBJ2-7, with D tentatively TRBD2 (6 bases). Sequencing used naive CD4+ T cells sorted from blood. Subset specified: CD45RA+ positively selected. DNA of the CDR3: TGTGCCAGCAGTCCCCGGGGACTGTCCCACTTCGAGCAGTACTTC. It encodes CASSPRGLSHFEQYF.